This TCR beta chain originates from a study of T cells in Graves' hyperthyroidism and ophthalmopathy. Germline CDR1 SNHLY, CDR2 FYNNEI. The CDR3 extends over 16 amino acids. Trimming pared 3 bases from V and 1 base from J, leaving 12 bases between. Over 18 months, lack of ophthalmopathy progression marked Graves' hyperthyroidism as stable. Out of roughly 10 ml of fresh peripheral blood came the PBMCs. This clonotype was picked up many times. Amplification of TCR beta CDR3 regions was performed using RNA transcripts as template. A set of HTBI primers served as the primers for a first-round RT-PCR of the TCR CDR3. One entry per CDR3 protein results from TCRdb running MiXCR on the multiplex PCR reads. The sample records 650,000 to 750,000 distinct CDR3 sequences, 12% to 15% being singletons.

This chain connects TRBV2 to TRBJ2-2; tentatively, D is TRBD1 (5 bases). The sequence was collected from a woman aged 18-29 years with Graves' hyperthyroidism. The sequencing input was blood. The CDR3 loop reads CASSELTVKNTGELFF. The CDR3 DNA follows: TGTGCCAGCAGTGAGCTGACAGTGAAGAACACCGGGGAGCTGTTTTTT.